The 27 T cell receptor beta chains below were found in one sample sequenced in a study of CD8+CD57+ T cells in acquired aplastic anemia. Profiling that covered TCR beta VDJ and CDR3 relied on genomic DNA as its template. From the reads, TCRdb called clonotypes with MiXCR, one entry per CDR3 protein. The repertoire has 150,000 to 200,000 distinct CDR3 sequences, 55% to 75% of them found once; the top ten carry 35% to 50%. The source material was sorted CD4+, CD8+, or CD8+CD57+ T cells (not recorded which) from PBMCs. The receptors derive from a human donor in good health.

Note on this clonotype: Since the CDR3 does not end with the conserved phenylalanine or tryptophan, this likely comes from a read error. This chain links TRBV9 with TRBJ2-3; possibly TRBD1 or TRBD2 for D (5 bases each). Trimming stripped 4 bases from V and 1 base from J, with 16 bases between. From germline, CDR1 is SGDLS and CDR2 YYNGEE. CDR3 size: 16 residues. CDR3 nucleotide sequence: TGTGCCAGCAGCCAAGATTGGGGGAGCGGCACAGATACGCAGTATCTT. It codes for CASSQDWGSGTDTQYL.

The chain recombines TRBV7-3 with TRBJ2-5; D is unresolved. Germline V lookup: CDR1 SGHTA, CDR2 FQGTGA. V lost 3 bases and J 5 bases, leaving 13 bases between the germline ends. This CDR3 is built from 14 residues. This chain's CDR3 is CASSFRTERETQYF. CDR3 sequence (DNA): TGTGCCAGCAGCTTTCGGACGGAGAGGGAGACCCAGTACTTC. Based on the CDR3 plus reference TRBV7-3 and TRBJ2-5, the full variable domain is GAGVSQTPSNKVTEKGKYVELRCDPISGHTALYWYRQSLGQGPEFLIYFQGTGAADDSGLPNDRFFAVRPEGSVSTLKIQRTERGDSAVYLCASSFRTERETQYFGPGTRLLVL.

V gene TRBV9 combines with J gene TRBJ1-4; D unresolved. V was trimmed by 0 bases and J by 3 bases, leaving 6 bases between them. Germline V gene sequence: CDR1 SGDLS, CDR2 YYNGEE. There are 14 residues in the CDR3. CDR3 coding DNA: TGTGCCAGCAGCGTAGCGGGGTCTAATGAAAAACTGTTTTTT. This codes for CASSVAGSNEKLFF.

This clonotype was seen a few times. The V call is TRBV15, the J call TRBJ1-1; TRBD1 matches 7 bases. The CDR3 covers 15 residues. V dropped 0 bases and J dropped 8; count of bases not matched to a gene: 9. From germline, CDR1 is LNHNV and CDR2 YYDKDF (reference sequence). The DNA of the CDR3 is TGTGCCACCAGCAGAGATCGGAGGGGGCTTGCGGAAGCTTTCTTT. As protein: CATSRDRRGLAEAFF.

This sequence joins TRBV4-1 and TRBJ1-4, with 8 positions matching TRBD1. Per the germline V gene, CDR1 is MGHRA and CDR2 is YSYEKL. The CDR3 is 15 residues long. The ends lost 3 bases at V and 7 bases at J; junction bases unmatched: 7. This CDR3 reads CASSHHPDRVEKLFF. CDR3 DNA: TGCGCCAGCAGCCATCATCCGGACAGGGTTGAAAAACTGTTTTTT.

Here the CDR3 reads CASSSQGDYSGNTIYF. The CDR3 DNA follows: TGTGCCAGCAGCTCACAAGGGGACTATTCTGGAAACACCATATATTTT. The rearrangement uses TRBV7-6 and TRBJ1-3, with D possibly matching TRBD1 (5 bases). Germline values: CDR1 SGHVS, CDR2 FNYEAQ. With 4 bases removed from V and 1 base from J, the gap between germline ends came to 14 bases. The CDR3 spans 16 residues.

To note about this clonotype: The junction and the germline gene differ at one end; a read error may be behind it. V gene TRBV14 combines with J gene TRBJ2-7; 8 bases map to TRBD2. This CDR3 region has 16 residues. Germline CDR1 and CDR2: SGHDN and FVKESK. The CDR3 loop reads CASSLGRGTGSYERYF. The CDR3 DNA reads TGTGCCAGCAGCCTCGGGAGGGGGACCGGGTCCTACGAGCGGTACTTC.

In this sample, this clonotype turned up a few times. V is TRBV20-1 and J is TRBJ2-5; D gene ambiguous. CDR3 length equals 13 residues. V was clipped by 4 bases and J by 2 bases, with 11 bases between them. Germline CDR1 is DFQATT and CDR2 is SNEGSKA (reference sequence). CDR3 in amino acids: CSATALGQETQYF. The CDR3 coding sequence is TGCAGTGCTACTGCCCTAGGGCAAGAGACCCAGTACTTC.

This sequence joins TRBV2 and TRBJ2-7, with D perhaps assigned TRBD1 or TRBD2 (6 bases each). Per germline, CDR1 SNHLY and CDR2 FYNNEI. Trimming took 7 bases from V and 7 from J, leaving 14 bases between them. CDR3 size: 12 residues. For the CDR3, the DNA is TGTGCCAGCAAGGGGGAGGCTCGGGAGCAGTACTTC. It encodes CASKGEAREQYF.

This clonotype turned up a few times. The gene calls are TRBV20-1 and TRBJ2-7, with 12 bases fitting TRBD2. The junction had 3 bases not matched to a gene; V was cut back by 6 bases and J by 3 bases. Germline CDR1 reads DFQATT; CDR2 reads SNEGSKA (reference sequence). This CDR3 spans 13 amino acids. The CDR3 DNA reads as TGCAGTGCAACGGGACTAGCGGGCTACGAGCAGTACTTC. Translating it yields CSATGLAGYEQYF.

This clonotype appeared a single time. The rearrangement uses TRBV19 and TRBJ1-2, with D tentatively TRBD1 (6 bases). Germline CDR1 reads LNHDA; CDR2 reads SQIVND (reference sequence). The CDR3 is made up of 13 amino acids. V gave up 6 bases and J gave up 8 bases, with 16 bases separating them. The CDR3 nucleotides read TGTGCCAGTAGCCCAACAGGGTACGAAGGCTACACCTTC. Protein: CASSPTGYEGYTF.

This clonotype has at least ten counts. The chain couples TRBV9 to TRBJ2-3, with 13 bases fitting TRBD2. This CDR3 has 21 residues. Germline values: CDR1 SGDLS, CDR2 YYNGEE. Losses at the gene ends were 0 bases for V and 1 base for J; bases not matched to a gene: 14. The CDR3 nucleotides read TGTGCCAGCAGCGTAGAGGGACTAGCGGGATACGTAAAAGACGGCACAGATACGCAGTATTTT. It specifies CASSVEGLAGYVKDGTDTQYF.

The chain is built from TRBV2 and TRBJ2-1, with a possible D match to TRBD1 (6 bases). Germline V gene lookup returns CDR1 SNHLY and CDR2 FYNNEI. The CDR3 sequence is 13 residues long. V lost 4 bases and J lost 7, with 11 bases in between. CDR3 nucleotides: TGTGCCAGCAGTGTTCAGGGGCCGAATGAGCAGTTCTTC. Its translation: CASSVQGPNEQFF.

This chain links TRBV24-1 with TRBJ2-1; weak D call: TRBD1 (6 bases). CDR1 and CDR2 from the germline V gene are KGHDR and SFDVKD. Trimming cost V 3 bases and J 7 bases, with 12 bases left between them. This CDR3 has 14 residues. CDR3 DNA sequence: TGTGCCACCAGTGATCGGGACAACGGGAATGAGCAGTTCTTC. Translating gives CATSDRDNGNEQFF.

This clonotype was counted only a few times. The CDR3 DNA is TGTGCCAGCAGCCTGCCGAAGGGTAGCGGGAGATACGAGCAGTACTTC. Its protein is CASSLPKGSGRYEQYF. The V call is TRBV7-9, the J call TRBJ2-7, with 9 bases aligning to TRBD2. Trimming removed 5 bases from V and 4 bases from J; junction bases left unmatched: 12. Germline V lookup: CDR1 SEHNR, CDR2 FQNEAQ (reference sequence). The CDR3 has 16 residues.

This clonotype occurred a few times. The chain's CDR3 is CSASPLGTSGGYEQYF. The CDR3 DNA is TGCAGTGCTTCCCCGCTGGGGACTAGCGGGGGGTACGAGCAGTACTTC. The chain joins TRBV20-1 to TRBJ2-7, with TRBD2 matching 15 bases. The V segment lost 5 bases and the J segment 4 bases; nucleotides outside the gene matches: 9. The V gene's germline CDR1 is DFQATT and CDR2 SNEGSKA (reference sequence). The CDR3 loop spans 16 amino acids.

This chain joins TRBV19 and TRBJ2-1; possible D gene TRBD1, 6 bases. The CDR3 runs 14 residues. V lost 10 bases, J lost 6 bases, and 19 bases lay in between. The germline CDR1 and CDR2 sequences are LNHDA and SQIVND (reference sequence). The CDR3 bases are TGTGCCACCCAATCGACATCAGGGGTCAATGAGCAGTTCTTC. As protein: CATQSTSGVNEQFF.

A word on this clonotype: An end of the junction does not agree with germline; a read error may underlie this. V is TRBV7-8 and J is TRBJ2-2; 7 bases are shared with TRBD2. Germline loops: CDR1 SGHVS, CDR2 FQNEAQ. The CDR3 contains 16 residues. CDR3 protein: CASSLYARLANGELLF. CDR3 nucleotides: TGTGCCAGCAGCTTATATGCCCGACTAGCTAACGGGGAGCTGCTTTTT. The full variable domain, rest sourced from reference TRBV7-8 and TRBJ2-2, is GAGVSQSPRYKVAKRGQDVALRCDPISGHVSLFWYQQALGQGPEFLTYFQNEAQLDKSGLPSDRFFAERPEGSVSTLKIQRTQQEDSAVYLCASSLYARLANGELLFGEGSRLTVL.

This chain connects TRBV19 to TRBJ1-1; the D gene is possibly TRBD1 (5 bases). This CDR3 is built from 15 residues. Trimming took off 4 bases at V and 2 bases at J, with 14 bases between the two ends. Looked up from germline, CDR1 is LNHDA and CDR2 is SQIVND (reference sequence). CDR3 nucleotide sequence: TGTGCCAGTAGTAGAGTAACGGGACGAAACACTGAAGCTTTCTTT. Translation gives CASSRVTGRNTEAFF.

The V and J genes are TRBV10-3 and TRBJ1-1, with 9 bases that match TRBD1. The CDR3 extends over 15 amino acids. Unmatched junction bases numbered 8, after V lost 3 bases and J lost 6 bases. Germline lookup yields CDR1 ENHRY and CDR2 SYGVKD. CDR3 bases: TGTGCCATCAGTGATTCCGGGACAGGGATGCCTGAAGCTTTCTTT. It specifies CAISDSGTGMPEAFF.

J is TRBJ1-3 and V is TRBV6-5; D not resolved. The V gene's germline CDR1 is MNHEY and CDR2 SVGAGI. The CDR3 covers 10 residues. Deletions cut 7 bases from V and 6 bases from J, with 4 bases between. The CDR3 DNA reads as TGTGCCAGCACAGAAAACACCATATATTTT. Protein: CASTENTIYF.

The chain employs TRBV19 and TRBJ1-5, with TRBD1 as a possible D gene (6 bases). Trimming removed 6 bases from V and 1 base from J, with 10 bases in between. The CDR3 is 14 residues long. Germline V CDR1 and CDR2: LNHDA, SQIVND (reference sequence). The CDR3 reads CASRRTVSNQPQHF. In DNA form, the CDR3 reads TGTGCCAGTAGGAGGACAGTGAGCAATCAGCCCCAGCATTTT.

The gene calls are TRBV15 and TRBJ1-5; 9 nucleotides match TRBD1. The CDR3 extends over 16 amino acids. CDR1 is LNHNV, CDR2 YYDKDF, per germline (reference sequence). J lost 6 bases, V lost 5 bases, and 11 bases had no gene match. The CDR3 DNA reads TGTGCCACCAGCGGCTTAACAGGGGGCGCGGGTCAGCCCCAGCATTTT. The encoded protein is CATSGLTGGAGQPQHF.

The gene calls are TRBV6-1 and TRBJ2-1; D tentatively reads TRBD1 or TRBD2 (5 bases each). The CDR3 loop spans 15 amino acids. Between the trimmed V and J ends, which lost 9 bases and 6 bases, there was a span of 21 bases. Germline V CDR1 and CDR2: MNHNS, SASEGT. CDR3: CASRTGTWSVNEQFF. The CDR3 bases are TGTGCCAGTCGGACCGGGACCTGGAGTGTCAATGAGCAGTTCTTC.

This chain's CDR3 is CASSESPYGYTF. The DNA for the CDR3 is TGTGCCAGTAGTGAATCCCCCTATGGCTACACCTTC. This chain links TRBV19 with TRBJ1-2; D not certain. Germline-derived CDR1 and CDR2 are LNHDA and SQIVND (reference sequence). Deletions cut 5 bases from V and 4 bases from J, with 8 bases between. The CDR3 consists of 12 residues.

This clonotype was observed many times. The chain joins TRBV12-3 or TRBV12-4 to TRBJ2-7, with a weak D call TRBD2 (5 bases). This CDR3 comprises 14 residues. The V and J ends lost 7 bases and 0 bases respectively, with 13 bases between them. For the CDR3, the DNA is TGTGCCAGCAATCCACTAGGCCGCTCCTACGAGCAGTACTTC. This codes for CASNPLGRSYEQYF.

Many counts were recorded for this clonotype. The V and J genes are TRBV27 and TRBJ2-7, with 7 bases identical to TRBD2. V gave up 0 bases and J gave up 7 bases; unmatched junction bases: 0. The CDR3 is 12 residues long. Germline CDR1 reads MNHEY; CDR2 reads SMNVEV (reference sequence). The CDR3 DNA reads TGTGCCAGCAGTTTATCCGGGGGGGAGCAGTACTTC. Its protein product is CASSLSGGEQYF.